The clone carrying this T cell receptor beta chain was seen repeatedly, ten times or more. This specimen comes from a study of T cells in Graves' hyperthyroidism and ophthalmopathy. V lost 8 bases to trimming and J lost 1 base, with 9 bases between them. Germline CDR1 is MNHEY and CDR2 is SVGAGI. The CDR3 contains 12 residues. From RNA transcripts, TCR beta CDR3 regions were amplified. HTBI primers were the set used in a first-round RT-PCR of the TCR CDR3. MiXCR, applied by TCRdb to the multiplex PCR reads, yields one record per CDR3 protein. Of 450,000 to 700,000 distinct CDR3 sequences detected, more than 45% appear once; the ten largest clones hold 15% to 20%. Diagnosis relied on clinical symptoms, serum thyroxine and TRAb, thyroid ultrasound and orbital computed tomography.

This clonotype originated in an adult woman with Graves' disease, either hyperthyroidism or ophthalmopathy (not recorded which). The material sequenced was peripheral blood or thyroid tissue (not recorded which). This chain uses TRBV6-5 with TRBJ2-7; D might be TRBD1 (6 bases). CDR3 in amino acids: CASGQPSYEQYF. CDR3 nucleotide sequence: TGTGCCAGCGGACAGCCTTCCTACGAGCAGTACTTC.